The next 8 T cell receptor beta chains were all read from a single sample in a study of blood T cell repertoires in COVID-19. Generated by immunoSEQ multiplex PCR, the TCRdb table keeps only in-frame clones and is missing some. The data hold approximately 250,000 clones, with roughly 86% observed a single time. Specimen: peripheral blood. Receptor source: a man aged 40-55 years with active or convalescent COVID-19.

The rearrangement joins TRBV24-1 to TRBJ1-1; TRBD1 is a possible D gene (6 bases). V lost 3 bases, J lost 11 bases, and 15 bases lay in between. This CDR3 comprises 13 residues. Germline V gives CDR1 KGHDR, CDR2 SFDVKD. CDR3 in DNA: TGTGCCACCAGTGATCCCAGGACAGCTCGGGCTTTCTTT. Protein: CATSDPRTARAFF.

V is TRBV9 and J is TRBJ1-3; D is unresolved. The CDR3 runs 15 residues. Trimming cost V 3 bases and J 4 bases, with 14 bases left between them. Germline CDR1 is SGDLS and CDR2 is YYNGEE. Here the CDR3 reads CASSATRDPGNTIYF. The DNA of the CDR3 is TGTGCCAGCAGCGCTACCCGGGATCCCGGAAACACCATATATTTT.

CDR3 loop: CASSLVRLAGGETQYF. The CDR3 DNA sequence: TGTGCCAGCAGCTTAGTTCGACTAGCGGGGGGAGAGACCCAGTACTTC. The V call is TRBV7-7, the J call TRBJ2-5; TRBD2 matches at 13 bases. The CDR3 is 16 residues long. CDR1 SSHAT and CDR2 FNYEAQ come from the germline V gene (reference sequence). V dropped 1 base and J dropped 4; count of bases not matched to a gene: 3.

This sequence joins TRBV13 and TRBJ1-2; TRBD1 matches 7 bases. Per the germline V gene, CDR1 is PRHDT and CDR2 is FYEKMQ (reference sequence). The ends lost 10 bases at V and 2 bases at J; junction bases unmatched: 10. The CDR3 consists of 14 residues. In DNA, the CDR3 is TGTGCCATCTGGGACAGCCAAGCGAACTATGGCTACACCTTC. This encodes CAIWDSQANYGYTF. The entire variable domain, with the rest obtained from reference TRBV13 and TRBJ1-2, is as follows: AAGVIQSPRHLIKEKRETATLKCYPIPRHDTVYWYQQGPGQDPQFLISFYEKMQSDKGSIPDRFSAQQFSDYHSELNMSSLELGDSALYFCAIWDSQANYGYTFGSGTRLTVV.

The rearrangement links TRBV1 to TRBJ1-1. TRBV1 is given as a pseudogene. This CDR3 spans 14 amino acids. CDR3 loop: CTSSQDSGNTEAFF. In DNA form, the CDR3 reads TGCACCAGCAGCCAAGATTCGGGGAACACTGAAGCTTTCTTT.

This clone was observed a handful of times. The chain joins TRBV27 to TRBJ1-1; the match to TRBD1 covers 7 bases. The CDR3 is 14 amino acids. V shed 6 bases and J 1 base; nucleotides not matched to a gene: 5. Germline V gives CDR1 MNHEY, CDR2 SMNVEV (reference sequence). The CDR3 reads CASSSPGGNTEAFF. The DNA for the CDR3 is TGTGCCAGCAGCTCCCCAGGGGGGAACACTGAAGCTTTCTTT.

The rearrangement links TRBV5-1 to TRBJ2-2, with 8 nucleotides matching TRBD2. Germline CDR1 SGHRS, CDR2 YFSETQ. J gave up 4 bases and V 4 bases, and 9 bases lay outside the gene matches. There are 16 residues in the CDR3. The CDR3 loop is CASSPLGGGTTGELFF. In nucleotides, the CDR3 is TGCGCCAGCAGCCCCCTAGGCGGGGGGACCACCGGGGAGCTGTTTTTT.

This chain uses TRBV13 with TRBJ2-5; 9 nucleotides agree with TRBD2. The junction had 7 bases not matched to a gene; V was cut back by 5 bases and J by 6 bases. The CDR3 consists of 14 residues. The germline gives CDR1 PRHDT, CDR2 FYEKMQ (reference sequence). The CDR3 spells CASSPSGTGKTQYF. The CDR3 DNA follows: TGTGCCAGCAGCCCTAGCGGGACTGGGAAGACCCAGTACTTC.